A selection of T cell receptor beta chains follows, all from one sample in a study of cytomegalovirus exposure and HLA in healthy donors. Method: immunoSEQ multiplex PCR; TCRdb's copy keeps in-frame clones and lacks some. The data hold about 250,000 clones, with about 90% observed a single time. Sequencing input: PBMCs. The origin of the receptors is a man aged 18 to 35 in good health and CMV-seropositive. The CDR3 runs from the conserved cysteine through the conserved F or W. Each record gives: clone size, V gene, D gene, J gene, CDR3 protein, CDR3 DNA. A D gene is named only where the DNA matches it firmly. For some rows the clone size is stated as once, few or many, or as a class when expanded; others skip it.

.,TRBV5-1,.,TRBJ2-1,CASSLAESYNEQFF,TGCGCCAGCAGCTTGGCCGAGTCCTACAATGAGCAGTTCTTC
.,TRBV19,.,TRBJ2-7,CASAPLVDAYEQYF,TGTGCCAGTGCACCACTCGTCGATGCGTACGAGCAGTACTTC
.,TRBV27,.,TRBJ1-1,CASSLRFYLGRNTEAFF,TGTGCCAGCAGTTTACGTTTCTATTTAGGGAGGAACACTGAAGCTTTCTTT
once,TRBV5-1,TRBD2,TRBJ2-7,CASHPGGAGDYEQYF,TGCGCCAGCCATCCGGGGGGAGCGGGAGACTACGAGCAGTACTTC
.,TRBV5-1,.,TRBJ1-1,CASSLAGVGTEAFF,TGCGCCAGCAGCTTGGCAGGGGTAGGGACTGAAGCTTTCTTT
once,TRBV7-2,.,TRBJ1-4,CASSFRDRYEKLFF,TGTGCCAGCAGCTTCCGGGACCGATATGAAAAACTGTTTTTT
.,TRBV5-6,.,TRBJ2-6,CASSRPTGGANVLTF,TGTGCCAGCAGCCGACCCACCGGGGGGGCCAACGTCCTGACTTTC
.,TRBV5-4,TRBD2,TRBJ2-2,CASSPIAGGNTGELFF,TGTGCCAGCAGCCCCATCGCGGGAGGGAACACCGGGGAGCTGTTTTTT
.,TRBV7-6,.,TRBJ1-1,CASSRGSGATEAFF,TGTGCCAGCAGCCGGGGGTCGGGGGCCACTGAAGCTTTCTTT
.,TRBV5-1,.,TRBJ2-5,CASSFGGEGETQYF,TGCGCCAGCAGCTTCGGAGGGGAAGGGGAGACCCAGTACTTC
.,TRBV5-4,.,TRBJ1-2,CASSLAAGVDYGYTF,TGTGCCAGCAGCTTGGCTGCAGGGGTGGACTATGGCTACACCTTC
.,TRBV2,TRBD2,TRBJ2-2,CASSEGLAAHTGELFF,TGTGCCAGCAGCGAGGGACTAGCGGCGCATACGGGGGAGCTGTTTTTT
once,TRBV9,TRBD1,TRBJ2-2,CASSVFPILRGSTGELFF,TGTGCCAGCAGCGTTTTCCCCATACTCAGGGGGAGCACCGGGGAGCTGTTTTTT
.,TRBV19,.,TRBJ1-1,CASSIFGAEAFF,TGTGCCAGTAGTATTTTCGGTGCTGAAGCTTTCTTT
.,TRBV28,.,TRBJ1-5,CASSQYNQPQHF,TGTGCCAGCAGTCAATACAATCAGCCCCAGCATTTT
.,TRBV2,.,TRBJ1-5,CASSEREAQHF,TGTGCCAGCAGCGAAAGGGAGGCCCAGCATTTT
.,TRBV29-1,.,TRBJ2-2,CSVHRGADTGELFF,TGCAGCGTTCACCGGGGGGCGGACACCGGGGAGCTGTTTTTT
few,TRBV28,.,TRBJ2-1,CASVISGAYNEQFF,TGTGCCAGCGTTATTAGCGGTGCCTACAATGAGCAGTTCTTC
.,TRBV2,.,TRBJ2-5,CASSVYQETQYF,TGTGCCAGCAGTGTGTACCAAGAGACCCAGTACTTC